The source of this TCR beta chain is a study of blood T cell repertoires in COVID-19. About the study: From the United States, Italy and Spain came samples of acute and convalescent COVID-19.

This clone has more than one count but fewer than ten. With 3 bases clipped from V and 1 base from J, the junction kept 0 bases outside the gene matches. Per the germline V gene, CDR1 is SGDLS and CDR2 is YYNGEE. The CDR3 spans 14 residues. Original processing notes: Reference gene primer amplification gave estimated nucleated cell counts. Sequencing used immunoSEQ multiplex PCR; TCRdb keeps in-frame clones, though not all of them. The D gene and trimming were derived from the DNA, and the V and J assignments and clone size from that table. This table holds hundreds of thousands of clones, approximately 86% found once.

The chain joins TRBV9 to TRBJ2-3; TRBD1 agrees at 9 bases. The specimen sequenced was peripheral blood. This TCR was recovered from a man in his sixties or seventies with acute or convalescent COVID-19. The CDR3 loop reads CASSGTGGTDTQYF. The CDR3 nucleotides read TGTGCCAGCAGCGGGACAGGGGGCACAGATACGCAGTATTTT.